Following are 18 T cell receptor beta chains from one sample sequenced in a study of blood T cell repertoires in COVID-19. Assay used: immunoSEQ multiplex PCR; TCRdb lists only in-frame clones, some missing. The data show 400,000 to 450,000 clones, roughly 88% seen once. Sequencing used PBMCs or T cells enriched from blood (not recorded which). The receptor set was obtained from a man aged 18 to 30 who had recovered from COVID-19.

The chain has TRBV3-1 (or the pseudogene TRBV3-2) and TRBJ1-6, with no clear D. The CDR3 contains 13 residues. Germline V gene lookup returns CDR1 LGHDT and CDR2 YNNKEL (reference sequence). Trimming stripped 4 bases from V and 7 bases from J, with 8 bases between. CDR3 region: CASSLRENSPLHF. For the CDR3, the DNA is TGTGCCAGCAGCCTTCGAGAAAATTCACCCCTCCACTTT.

This clone was seen a single time. V is TRBV18 and J is TRBJ1-2, with 10 bases fitting TRBD1. V lost 5 bases and J lost 4; bases outside the gene matches: 4. The CDR3 has 14 residues. Germline lookup yields CDR1 KGHSH and CDR2 LQKENI. CDR3 residues: CASSSGDRGYGYTF. The CDR3 DNA reads TGTGCCAGCTCATCAGGGGACAGGGGCTATGGCTACACCTTC.

The V call is TRBV28, the J call TRBJ1-5; D is perhaps TRBD1 (5 bases). This CDR3 region has 12 residues. V was pared by 8 bases and J by 6 bases, with 11 bases between. Germline V lookup: CDR1 MDHEN, CDR2 SYDVKM. CDR3 nucleotide sequence: TGTGCCAGCCTTTCTCAGGGTCAGCCCCAGCATTTT. Translated: CASLSQGQPQHF.

The CDR3 DNA sequence: TGCGCCAGCAGCCAACCGGGACAGGGCGTCTACGAGCAGTACTTC. Protein product: CASSQPGQGVYEQYF. This chain connects TRBV4-1 to TRBJ2-7, with TRBD1 identical over 9 bases. The CDR3 has 15 amino acids. V shed 2 bases, J shed 3 bases, and the junction held 5 bases outside the gene matches. CDR1 is MGHRA and CDR2 is YSYEKL in the germline V gene.

The chain recombines TRBV27 with TRBJ1-2; D perhaps matches TRBD1 (5 bases). The V and J ends lost 4 bases and 4 bases respectively, with 16 bases between them. CDR3 size: 15 residues. Germline loops: CDR1 MNHEY, CDR2 SMNVEV (reference sequence). The CDR3 here is CASSSPFRGSYGYTF. In nucleotides, the CDR3 is TGTGCCAGCAGTTCCCCCTTCCGGGGGAGCTATGGCTACACCTTC.

The chain has TRBV28 and TRBJ1-5, with TRBD1 identical over 7 bases. Unmatched junction bases numbered 17, after V lost 6 bases and J lost 0 bases. This CDR3 is 19 amino acids long. Germline CDR1 is MDHEN and CDR2 is SYDVKM. This CDR3 reads CASRPQGGNHYLSNQPQHF. The CDR3, as DNA: TGTGCCAGCAGGCCCCAGGGGGGAAACCATTACCTTAGCAATCAGCCCCAGCATTTT. The full variable domain, rest sourced from reference TRBV28 and TRBJ1-5, is DVKVTQSSRYLVKRTGEKVFLECVQDMDHENMFWYRQDPGLGLRLIYFSYDVKMKEKGDIPEGYSVSREKKERFSLILESASTNQTSMYLCASRPQGGNHYLSNQPQHFGDGTRLSIL.

V is TRBV12-5 and J is TRBJ1-4; D is perhaps TRBD1 (5 bases). Trimming took off 0 bases at V and 2 bases at J, with 16 bases between the two ends. This CDR3 comprises 18 residues. Germline V gene data show CDR1 as LGHNT and CDR2 as FRNRAP. This chain's CDR3 is CASGLVPLAGGTNEKLFF. As DNA, the CDR3 is TGTGCTAGTGGTTTGGTACCTTTAGCGGGGGGGACTAATGAAAAACTGTTTTTT.

The chain employs TRBV9 and TRBJ2-1, with D maybe TRBD2 (7 bases). CDR1 and CDR2 from the germline V gene are SGDLS and YYNGEE. Trimming removed 0 bases from V and 3 bases from J, with 13 bases in between. The CDR3 loop spans 16 amino acids. In DNA form, the CDR3 reads TGTGCCAGCAGCGTAGGGGGCGGGGGCCTCTACAATGAGCAGTTCTTC. It is translated as CASSVGGGGLYNEQFF.

The chain employs TRBV7-8 and TRBJ1-3, with D possibly being TRBD1 (6 bases). The CDR3 is made up of 14 amino acids. The V and J ends lost 2 bases and 3 bases respectively, with 8 bases between them. Germline CDR1 SGHVS, CDR2 FQNEAQ. The CDR3 is CASSLPRGGNTIYF. The CDR3 bases are TGTGCCAGCAGCTTACCCAGGGGTGGAAACACCATATATTTT.

The genes are TRBV11-1 and TRBJ1-6; D is perhaps TRBD1 (5 bases). Germline V CDR1 and CDR2: SGHAT, FQDESV (reference sequence). The CDR3 spans 14 residues. Trimming cost V 5 bases and J 8 bases, with 13 bases left between them. In DNA, the CDR3 is TGTGCCAGCAGCCCCGGGCAGGGCGATTCACCCCTCCACTTT. Amino acids: CASSPGQGDSPLHF. The full variable domain, in which reference TRBV11-1 and TRBJ1-6 provide the parts outside the CDR3, is EAEVAQSPRYKITEKSQAVAFWCDPISGHATLYWYRQILGQGPELLVQFQDESVVDDSQLPKDRFSAERLKGVDSTLKIQPAELGDSAMYLCASSPGQGDSPLHFGNGTRLTVT.

This chain joins TRBV28 and TRBJ2-7, with 7 nucleotides matching TRBD1. CDR1 is MDHEN and CDR2 is SYDVKM in the germline V gene. Unmatched junction bases numbered 2, after V lost 1 base and J lost 2 bases. This CDR3 has 14 amino acids. This CDR3 reads CASSLYRGAYEQYF. The CDR3 DNA reads as TGTGCCAGCAGTTTATACAGGGGCGCCTACGAGCAGTACTTC.

The rearrangement uses TRBV6-4 and TRBJ1-2; tentative D call: TRBD1 (6 bases). Trimming cost V 2 bases and J 3 bases, with 7 bases left between them. Germline CDR1 MRHNA, CDR2 SNTAGT. This CDR3 region has 13 residues. The CDR3 DNA sequence: TGTGCCAGCAGTGACGGGACACACTATGGCTACACCTTC. Translation gives CASSDGTHYGYTF.

This chain links TRBV4-1 with TRBJ2-1; perhaps TRBD2 as D (7 bases). The CDR3 runs 17 residues. Germline CDR1 MGHRA, CDR2 YSYEKL. The V gene lost 5 bases and the J gene lost 0 bases, with 17 bases spanning the gap. The CDR3 spells CASSARGERDSYNEQFF. CDR3 DNA: TGCGCCAGCAGCGCGAGGGGGGAGCGGGACTCCTACAATGAGCAGTTCTTC.

This clone was recorded only once. This chain uses TRBV29-1 with TRBJ2-1, with a possible D match to TRBD1 (6 bases). The CDR3 sequence is 15 residues long. The germline V gene encodes CDR1 SQVTM and CDR2 ANQGSEA. The V and J ends lost 2 bases and 5 bases respectively, with 16 bases between them. The CDR3 DNA sequence: TGCAGCGTTGAATTTTTAGGCAGGGGAGACAATGAGCAGTTCTTC. Its translation: CSVEFLGRGDNEQFF.

The DNA for the CDR3 is TGTGCCAGCAGTCTGGACAGGGGTCAGCAGCCCCAGCATTTT. Translation: CASSLDRGQQPQHF. The chain couples TRBV2 to TRBJ1-5; 9 bases agree with TRBD1. The CDR3 is made up of 14 amino acids. The V segment lost 5 bases and the J segment 7 bases; nucleotides outside the gene matches: 6. Germline-derived CDR1 and CDR2 are SNHLY and FYNNEI. Using reference TRBV2 and TRBJ1-5 for the parts outside the CDR3, the full variable domain is EPEVTQTPSHQVTQMGQEVILRCVPISNHLYFYWYRQILGQKVEFLVSFYNNEISEKSEIFDDQFSVERPDGSNFTLKIRSTKLEDSAMYFCASSLDRGQQPQHFGDGTRLSIL.

The V and J genes are TRBV11-1 and TRBJ1-2; a possible D gene is TRBD1 (5 bases). Trimming shortened V by 5 bases and J by 8 bases, and 15 bases separated the two germline ends. This CDR3 region has 13 residues. CDR1 is SGHAT and CDR2 is FQDESV in the germline V gene (reference sequence). The CDR3 is CASSPPGVYGYTF. DNA of the CDR3: TGTGCCAGCAGCCCCCCGGGGGTTTACGGCTACACCTTC.

The V call is TRBV30, the J call TRBJ2-5; weak D call: TRBD1 (6 bases). Germline V gene sequence: CDR1 GTSNPN, CDR2 SVGIG (reference sequence). This CDR3 comprises 13 residues. Trimming left V 4 bases short and J 4 bases short, with 13 bases between. CDR3 sequence reads: CAWNQGWAETQYF. For the CDR3, the DNA is TGTGCCTGGAACCAGGGGTGGGCAGAGACCCAGTACTTC.

The CDR3 here is CASRDKNTGELFF. CDR3 DNA sequence: TGTGCCAGTAGGGACAAGAACACCGGGGAGCTGTTTTTT. This chain uses TRBV19 with TRBJ2-2; a weak D match, TRBD1 (5 bases). The CDR3 is 13 amino acids. Deletions cut 6 bases from V and 1 base from J, with 6 bases between. Germline lookup yields CDR1 LNHDA and CDR2 SQIVND (reference sequence).